This TCR beta chain stems from a study of cytomegalovirus exposure and HLA in healthy donors. The study's findings and limits: Rare TCR sequences predominated, though certain public TCRs were found in many donors.

The PCR contained 60 Vbeta and 13 Jbeta primers. Generated by immunoSEQ multiplex PCR, the TCRdb table keeps only in-frame clones and is missing some. The sample includes about 160,000 clones, 80% seen only once; the top ten take 4% to 5%. In the case of this clone: The antigen remains undetermined.

The trim removed 7 bases at V and 0 bases at J, leaving 11 bases unmatched. Germline CDR1 GTSNPN, CDR2 SVGIG (reference sequence). This CDR3 is built from 17 residues. This TCR was sampled from a man aged 30 to 45 in good health and CMV-seronegative. The sequenced sample consisted of PBMCs. The chain couples TRBV30 to TRBJ2-1, with 11 bases aligning to TRBD2. The CDR3 sequence is CASRLAGGPSSYNEQFF. The CDR3 DNA is TGTGCCTCCCGGCTAGCGGGAGGCCCGAGCTCCTACAATGAGCAGTTCTTC.